What follows are 16 T cell receptor beta chains derived from one specimen sequenced in a study of CD4 T cells in relation to SARS-CoV-2 and coronaviruses. Clones were read by immunoSEQ multiplex PCR, and TCRdb kept only the in-frame ones, dropping some. The profile covers about 22,000 clones, with roughly 72% appearing a single time and about 15% taken by the ten largest. Which antigens these TCRs recognize remains unknown. Unexposed donor CD4+ T cells date from 2011-2018, before the COVID-19 pandemic. CD4+ T cells were isolated from the cells after around eleven days of culture. The sequencing input was CD4+ T cells from PBMCs, cultured in vitro. The source of these receptors is a human donor in good health.

The rearrangement links TRBV18 to TRBJ2-1, with no clear D. CDR3 length equals 14 residues. Germline values: CDR1 KGHSH, CDR2 LQKENI. Trimming cost V 2 bases and J 8 bases, with 13 bases left between them. CDR3 in amino acids: CASSPYRPGDEQFF. The CDR3 region has the DNA TGTGCCAGCTCACCATATCGTCCTGGCGATGAGCAGTTCTTC.

This clone was counted a single time. The V call is TRBV6-1, the J call TRBJ1-1; D not certain. Deletions cut 7 bases from V and 0 bases from J, with 9 bases between. In germline, CDR1 is MNHNS, CDR2 SASEGT. The CDR3 consists of 13 residues. CDR3 in amino acids: CASTLTMNTEAFF. CDR3 nucleotide sequence: TGTGCCAGCACCCTTACCATGAACACTGAAGCTTTCTTT.

V usage is TRBV9 and J usage is TRBJ2-3; no clear D gene. Germline V gives CDR1 SGDLS, CDR2 YYNGEE. There are 15 residues in the CDR3. The ends were cut back, 0 bases at V and 8 bases at J, with 16 bases in the middle. CDR3 nucleotides: TGTGCCAGCAGCGTAGATCGCCGGATGACCGCTACGCAGTATTTT. Its translation: CASSVDRRMTATQYF. The whole variable domain, remainder taken from reference TRBV9 and TRBJ2-3, is DSGVTQTPKHLITATGQRVTLRCSPRSGDLSVYWYQQSLDQGLQFLIQYYNGEERAKGNILERFSAQQFPDLHSELNLSSLELGDSALYFCASSVDRRMTATQYFGPGTRLTVL.

V and J are TRBV27 and TRBJ2-4; no reliable D call. The V gene lost 7 bases and the J gene lost 1 base, with 17 bases spanning the gap. This CDR3 region has 16 residues. Germline lookup yields CDR1 MNHEY and CDR2 SMNVEV (reference sequence). In DNA form, the CDR3 reads TGTGCCAGCACCCGGACCTCCAAAGGGGCCAAAAACATTCAGTACTTC. Translated: CASTRTSKGAKNIQYF.

The J gene is TRBJ1-4, the V gene TRBV28; perhaps TRBD1 as D (5 bases). V was trimmed by 3 bases and J by 7 bases, leaving 12 bases between them. In germline, CDR1 is MDHEN, CDR2 SYDVKM. The CDR3 loop spans 14 amino acids. The CDR3 region has the DNA TGTGCCAGCAGTTTCCCAGGGTACGGTGAAAAACTGTTTTTT. Its protein product is CASSFPGYGEKLFF.

The gene calls are TRBV6-1 and TRBJ1-2; D may be TRBD1 (5 bases). CDR1 is MNHNS and CDR2 is SASEGT in the germline V gene. This CDR3 contains 17 residues. V lost 0 bases and J 1 base, leaving 15 bases between the germline ends. In DNA, the CDR3 is TGTGCCAGCAGTGAAGCGACAGTCGTTGTCATTAACTATGGCTACACCTTC. Its protein product is CASSEATVVVINYGYTF.

This clone turned up a few times. The chain uses TRBV19 and TRBJ2-2; TRBD1 aligns across 7 bases. V lost 6 bases and J lost 1; bases outside the gene matches: 5. Germline values: CDR1 LNHDA, CDR2 SQIVND (reference sequence). This CDR3 has 15 residues. The CDR3 region has the DNA TGTGCCAGTAGCCCCAGACAGGGGAACACCGGGGAGCTGTTTTTT. This gives the protein CASSPRQGNTGELFF. Variable domain in full (rest from reference TRBV19 and TRBJ2-2): DGGITQSPKYLFRKEGQNVTLSCEQNLNHDAMYWYRQDPGQGLRLIYYSQIVNDFQKGDIAEGYSVSREKKESFPLTVTSAQKNPTAFYLCASSPRQGNTGELFFGEGSRLTVL.

The V gene is TRBV6-5, the J gene TRBJ1-5; a possible D gene is TRBD1 (5 bases). Germline CDR1 is MNHEY and CDR2 is SVGAGI. This CDR3 is 13 amino acids long. Trimming removed 8 bases from V and 1 base from J, with 9 bases in between. The CDR3 nucleotides are TGTGCCAGCTGCAGGGTAAGCAATCAGCCCCAGCATTTT. Translating it yields CASCRVSNQPQHF.

The chain employs TRBV7-2 and TRBJ1-1; D is unclear. Germline V gene data show CDR1 as SGHTA and CDR2 as FQGNSA. CDR3 size: 13 residues. Trimming shortened V by 5 bases and J by 3 bases, and 10 bases separated the two germline ends. CDR3 DNA sequence: TGTGCCAGCAGCCCAGAATACGACACTGAAGCTTTCTTT. Its translation is CASSPEYDTEAFF.

This chain links TRBV19 with TRBJ1-1; tentatively, D is TRBD1 (5 bases). This CDR3 is 13 amino acids long. Germline V gene sequence: CDR1 LNHDA, CDR2 SQIVND (reference sequence). Trimming removed 5 bases at V and 11 bases at J, with 18 bases between. This chain's CDR3 is CASSSHTGRVAFF. The CDR3, as DNA: TGTGCCAGTAGTTCACACACGGGCAGGGTGGCTTTCTTT.

The rearrangement uses TRBV5-1 and TRBJ1-1, with unresolved D. Between the trimmed V and J ends, which lost 0 bases and 0 bases, there was a span of 9 bases. The V gene's germline CDR1 is SGHRS and CDR2 YFSETQ. The length of the CDR3 is 15 residues. DNA of the CDR3: TGCGCCAGCAGCTTGGACAGAACTATGAACACTGAAGCTTTCTTT. Translating it yields CASSLDRTMNTEAFF.

The V call is TRBV7-3, the J call TRBJ2-5; TRBD2 agrees at 7 bases. Germline CDR1 and CDR2: SGHTA and FQGTGA. This CDR3 region has 13 residues. Trimming removed 3 bases from V and 5 bases from J; junction bases left unmatched: 3. The CDR3 sequence is CASSFGGGETQYF. The CDR3 bases are TGTGCCAGCAGCTTTGGGGGAGGGGAGACCCAGTACTTC. Full variable domain (remainder filled in from reference TRBV7-3 and TRBJ2-5): GAGVSQTPSNKVTEKGKYVELRCDPISGHTALYWYRQSLGQGPEFLIYFQGTGAADDSGLPNDRFFAVRPEGSVSTLKIQRTERGDSAVYLCASSFGGGETQYFGPGTRLLVL.

This clone was seen a few times. This chain connects TRBV19 to TRBJ1-6; unclear D gene. The CDR3 is 14 amino acids. The germline CDR1 and CDR2 sequences are LNHDA and SQIVND (reference sequence). V was clipped by 4 bases and J by 8 bases, with 12 bases between them. CDR3 DNA sequence: TGTGCCAGTAGTAGGGAGGGAGATGATTCACCCCTCCACTTT. Translating it yields CASSREGDDSPLHF.

This rearrangement joins TRBV2 to TRBJ1-1, with D unclear. The germline V gene has CDR1 SNHLY and CDR2 FYNNEI. Trimming pared 3 bases from V and 4 bases from J, leaving 12 bases between. The CDR3 is 14 amino acids. CDR3 DNA sequence: TGTGCCAGCAGTGACCTGAGGATGGGCACTGAAGCTTTCTTT. Protein sequence: CASSDLRMGTEAFF.

This clone was counted between two and nine times. The J gene is TRBJ1-2, the V gene TRBV2; D not resolved. The CDR3 is 13 amino acids. In germline, CDR1 is SNHLY, CDR2 FYNNEI. V gave up 4 bases and J gave up 7 bases, with 13 bases separating them. The CDR3 is CASSARELGGYTF. In DNA, the CDR3 is TGTGCCAGCAGTGCCAGAGAGCTTGGTGGCTACACCTTC.

The chain carries TRBV4-1 and TRBJ2-2, with TRBD2 matching over 8 bases. From germline, CDR1 is MGHRA and CDR2 YSYEKL. This CDR3 spans 16 amino acids. Unmatched junction bases numbered 7, after V lost 1 base and J lost 6 bases. CDR3 amino acids: CASSQGSGGGAGELFF. The DNA of the CDR3 is TGCGCCAGCAGCCAAGGCAGCGGGGGCGGGGCCGGGGAGCTGTTTTTT.